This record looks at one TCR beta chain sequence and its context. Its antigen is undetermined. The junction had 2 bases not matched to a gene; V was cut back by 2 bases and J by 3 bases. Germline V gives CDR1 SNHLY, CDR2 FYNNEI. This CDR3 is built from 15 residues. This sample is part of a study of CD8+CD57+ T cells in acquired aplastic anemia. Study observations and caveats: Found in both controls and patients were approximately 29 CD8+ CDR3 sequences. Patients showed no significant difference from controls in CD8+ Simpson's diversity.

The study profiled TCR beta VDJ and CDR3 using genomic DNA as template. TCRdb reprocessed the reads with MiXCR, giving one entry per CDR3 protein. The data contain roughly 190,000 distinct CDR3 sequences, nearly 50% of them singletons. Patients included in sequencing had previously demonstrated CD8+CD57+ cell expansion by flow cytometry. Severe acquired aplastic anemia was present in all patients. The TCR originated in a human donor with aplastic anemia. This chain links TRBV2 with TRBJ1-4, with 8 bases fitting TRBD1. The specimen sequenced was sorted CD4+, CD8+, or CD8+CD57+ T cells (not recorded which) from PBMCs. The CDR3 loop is CASSESTGANEKLFF. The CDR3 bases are TGTGCCAGCAGTGAATCGACAGGGGCTAATGAAAAACTGTTTTTT. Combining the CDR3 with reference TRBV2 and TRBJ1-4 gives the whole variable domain EPEVTQTPSHQVTQMGQEVILRCVPISNHLYFYWYRQILGQKVEFLVSFYNNEISEKSEIFDDQFSVERPDGSNFTLKIRSTKLEDSAMYFCASSESTGANEKLFFGSGTQLSVL.